One and the same sample provided the 26 T cell receptor beta chains below, sequenced in a study of blood T cell repertoires in COVID-19. TCRdb's copy holds only in-frame clones and misses some; the assay was immunoSEQ multiplex PCR. The sample carries roughly 200,000 clones, roughly 81% recorded once. Sequenced: peripheral blood. Every receptor here comes from a woman aged 40 to 50 with COVID-19, enrolled during active disease.

CDR3 nucleotides: TGTGCCAGCAGCTTGAGGCCCTATGGGAACACTGAAGCTTTCTTT. This encodes CASSLRPYGNTEAFF. This chain joins TRBV11-2 and TRBJ1-1; D unclear. Trimming removed 3 bases from V and 1 base from J, with 12 bases in between. This CDR3 spans 15 amino acids. Germline V gives CDR1 SGHAT, CDR2 FQNNGV. The full variable domain, in which reference TRBV11-2 and TRBJ1-1 provide the parts outside the CDR3, is EAGVAQSPRYKIIEKRQSVAFWCNPISGHATLYWYQQILGQGPKLLIQFQNNGVVDDSQLPKDRFSAERLKGVDSTLKIQPAKLEDSAVYLCASSLRPYGNTEAFFGQGTRLTVV.

This chain connects TRBV6-2 or TRBV6-3 to TRBJ2-7; D ambiguous. The V and J ends lost 2 bases and 8 bases respectively, with 10 bases between them. This CDR3 has 12 residues. CDR1 and CDR2 (germline): MNHEY, SVGEGT. The CDR3 nucleotides read TGTGCCAGCAGTTACGAGGAACTGAAGCAGTACTTC. It specifies CASSYEELKQYF.

The chain combines TRBV27 with TRBJ1-3; 10 bases map to TRBD1. Germline-derived CDR1 and CDR2 are MNHEY and SMNVEV (reference sequence). The trim removed 5 bases at V and 3 bases at J, leaving 1 base unmatched. This CDR3 spans 14 amino acids. The CDR3 bases are TGTGCCAGCAGTCGGACAGGGGGTGGAAACACCATATATTTT. This sequence encodes CASSRTGGGNTIYF.

The chain carries TRBV29-1 and TRBJ1-2, with D perhaps TRBD1 (6 bases). Trimming left V 5 bases short and J 5 bases short, with 21 bases between. Germline CDR1 is SQVTM and CDR2 is ANQGSEA. The CDR3 extends over 15 amino acids. CDR3 sequence reads: CSVTTPEQGGYGYTF. Written as DNA, the CDR3 is TGCAGCGTTACGACTCCCGAACAGGGAGGGTATGGCTACACCTTC.

The chain is built from TRBV7-8 and TRBJ2-3, with 11 positions matching TRBD2. The CDR3 covers 17 residues. Looked up from germline, CDR1 is SGHVS and CDR2 is FQNEAQ. V trimming: 2 bases; J trimming: 0 bases; junction bases outside the gene matches: 4. The CDR3 DNA sequence: TGTGCCAGCAGCTTAAGGCCTAGCGGGGGGAGCACAGATACGCAGTATTTT. Translating it yields CASSLRPSGGSTDTQYF.

With respect to this clone: The sample carries other DNA sequences with the same CDR3. This chain connects TRBV18 to TRBJ2-3; 10 bases line up with TRBD2. Germline trimming cut 3 bases from V and 1 base from J; bases unmatched to any gene: 1. The length of the CDR3 is 15 residues. CDR1 and CDR2 from the germline V gene are KGHSH and LQKENI. The CDR3 region is CASSPGLAGTDTQYF. CDR3 DNA sequence: TGTGCCAGCTCACCCGGACTAGCGGGCACAGATACGCAGTATTTT.

The rearrangement uses TRBV29-1 and TRBJ2-3; the match to TRBD2 covers 14 bases. V was clipped by 7 bases and J by 4 bases; unmatched bases: 10. The CDR3 is 16 amino acids. From germline, CDR1 is SQVTM and CDR2 ANQGSEA. For the CDR3, the DNA is TGCAGCGCCGGCGGGACTAGCGGGAGAAGGGCAGATACGCAGTATTTT. Encoded protein: CSAGGTSGRRADTQYF.

The chain employs TRBV5-1 and TRBJ2-2; a possible D gene is TRBD1 (5 bases). The V end lost 0 bases, the J end lost 5 bases, and 5 bases lay between the germline ends. CDR3 size: 13 residues. The germline gives CDR1 SGHRS, CDR2 YFSETQ. The CDR3: CASSLAGTGELFF. CDR3 DNA sequence: TGCGCCAGCAGCTTGGCAGGGACCGGGGAGCTGTTTTTT.

The chain has TRBV11-2 and TRBJ2-1; TRBD2 matches 7 bases. The germline V gene encodes CDR1 SGHAT and CDR2 FQNNGV. Trimming cost V 3 bases and J 6 bases; bases outside gene matches: 8. This CDR3 is built from 15 residues. CDR3 bases: TGTGCCAGCAGCTTTTACGGCGGGGGAACCAATGAGCAGTTCTTC. This translates into CASSFYGGGTNEQFF.

This chain joins TRBV4-2 and TRBJ1-5; D gene unclear. The germline CDR1 and CDR2 sequences are LGHNA and YNFKEQ. This CDR3 is 16 amino acids long. The V end was cut by 0 bases, the J end by 7 bases, with 16 bases between. The CDR3 region has the DNA TGTGCCAGCAGCCAAGATCTCAGGCCTCAGGCGCAGCCCCAGCATTTT. Protein product: CASSQDLRPQAQPQHF.

This chain joins TRBV4-1 and TRBJ2-1; weak D call: TRBD2 (5 bases). Germline assignment: CDR1 MGHRA and CDR2 YSYEKL. CDR3 length: 14 amino acids. V lost 6 bases, J lost 7 bases, and 16 bases lay in between. CDR3 bases: TGCGCCAGCAGTTCCGGGGTGGGAGCAAATGAGCAGTTCTTC. Translating gives CASSSGVGANEQFF.

Only a few counts were recorded for this clone. The J gene is TRBJ2-7, the V gene TRBV7-8; D not resolved. The CDR3 has 12 residues. V was cut by 5 bases and J by 0 bases, with 5 bases left in between. Germline CDR1 and CDR2: SGHVS and FQNEAQ. Here the CDR3 reads CASSPSSYEQYF. CDR3 nucleotide sequence: TGTGCCAGCAGCCCGAGCTCCTACGAGCAGTACTTC. The full variable domain, completed using reference TRBV7-8 and TRBJ2-7, is GAGVSQSPRYKVAKRGQDVALRCDPISGHVSLFWYQQALGQGPEFLTYFQNEAQLDKSGLPSDRFFAERPEGSVSTLKIQRTQQEDSAVYLCASSPSSYEQYFGPGTRLTVT.

V gene TRBV9 combines with J gene TRBJ1-1; D is unresolved. The CDR3 runs to 13 residues. V gave up 5 bases and J gave up 3 bases, with 11 bases separating them. Germline V lookup: CDR1 SGDLS, CDR2 YYNGEE. CDR3 loop: CASSKDLYTEAFF. The CDR3 coding sequence is TGTGCCAGCAGTAAGGACTTATACACTGAAGCTTTCTTT.

V usage is TRBV5-5 and J usage is TRBJ1-1; TRBD1 is a possible D gene (5 bases). Trimming left V 4 bases short and J 1 base short, with 11 bases between. Looked up from germline, CDR1 is SGHKS and CDR2 is YYEKEE (reference sequence). The CDR3 spans 14 residues. CDR3 loop: CASSLRQGNTEAFF. In nucleotides, the CDR3 is TGTGCCAGCAGCCTCCGGCAGGGGAACACTGAAGCTTTCTTT. Filled out from reference TRBV5-5 and TRBJ1-1, the complete variable domain reads DAGVTQSPTHLIKTRGQQVTLRCSPISGHKSVSWYQQVLGQGPQFIFQYYEKEERGRGNFPDRFSARQFPNYSSELNVNALLLGDSALYLCASSLRQGNTEAFFGQGTRLTVV.

This clone showed up just a few times. Here the CDR3 reads CASRGEGYNEQFF. Written as DNA, the CDR3 is TGCGCCAGCAGAGGGGAGGGGTACAATGAGCAGTTCTTC. The chain couples TRBV4-1 to TRBJ2-1; 7 nucleotides line up with TRBD2. V lost 6 bases, J lost 4 bases, and 3 bases stayed unmatched. In germline, CDR1 is MGHRA, CDR2 YSYEKL. The length of the CDR3 is 13 residues.

This clone was seen a handful of times. The chain uses TRBV6-4 and TRBJ2-1; 14 positions agree with TRBD2. Germline V lookup: CDR1 MRHNA, CDR2 SNTAGT. The CDR3 extends over 15 amino acids. J was trimmed by 6 bases and V by 6 bases; bases with no gene match: 4. The CDR3 region is CASRRLAGGPNEQFF. DNA for the CDR3: TGTGCCAGCAGACGACTAGCGGGAGGGCCCAATGAGCAGTTCTTC.

The count of this clone is one. The V gene is TRBV6-5, the J gene TRBJ1-2, with D hard to call. The CDR3 runs 14 residues. Deletions cut 5 bases from V and 5 bases from J, with 15 bases between. Germline lookup yields CDR1 MNHEY and CDR2 SVGAGI. The CDR3 DNA reads as TGTGCCAGCAGTCCTGACATACCCGCGTATGGCTACACCTTC. Its translation is CASSPDIPAYGYTF.

This clone was observed a few times. The genes are TRBV7-3 and TRBJ2-1; weak D call: TRBD1 (5 bases). Trimming shortened V by 2 bases and J by 7 bases, and 9 bases separated the two germline ends. Germline-derived CDR1 and CDR2 are SGHTA and FQGTGA. The length of the CDR3 is 13 residues. CDR3 bases: TGTGCCAGCAGCTTACAGGGAAGGAATGAGCAGTTCTTC. Protein product: CASSLQGRNEQFF.

This chain's CDR3 is CASSQGSGGAYEQYF. The CDR3 nucleotides are TGTGCCAGCAGCCAAGGTAGCGGGGGAGCCTACGAGCAGTACTTC. The chain employs TRBV4-2 and TRBJ2-7; 9 bases are shared with TRBD2. The CDR3 is 15 residues long. In germline, CDR1 is LGHNA, CDR2 YNFKEQ. The J segment lost 2 bases and the V segment lost 1 base, leaving 3 bases of the junction unmatched.

The chain uses TRBV19 and TRBJ2-2; 8 positions agree with TRBD2. CDR1 LNHDA and CDR2 SQIVND come from the germline V gene (reference sequence). V lost 9 bases to trimming and J lost 7 bases; unmatched junction nucleotides: 10. CDR3 size: 14 residues. CDR3 coding DNA: TGTGCCAGCTTCCCGGGGGGGGGTGGCGGGGAGCTGTTTTTT. Its protein is CASFPGGGGGELFF.

The chain uses TRBV7-6 and TRBJ2-5; TRBD1 matches at 11 bases. This CDR3 region has 15 residues. CDR1 and CDR2 from the germline V gene are SGHVS and FNYEAQ. With 5 bases clipped from V and 5 bases from J, the junction kept 7 bases outside the gene matches. In nucleotides, the CDR3 is TGTGCCAGCAGCCCGGGACAGGGGGTGCGGGAGACCCAGTACTTC. It codes for CASSPGQGVRETQYF.

CDR3 coding DNA: TGTGCCTGGAGTACGGGACGGGGAGGCGGTCAGCCCCAGCATTTT. Its translation: CAWSTGRGGGQPQHF. The rearrangement joins TRBV30 to TRBJ1-5; weak D call: TRBD1 (5 bases). V gave up 2 bases and J gave up 6 bases, with 17 bases separating them. CDR3 length: 15 amino acids. Germline-derived CDR1 and CDR2 are GTSNPN and SVGIG (reference sequence).

The V call is TRBV2, the J call TRBJ2-7; no clear D. This CDR3 spans 14 amino acids. The V gene's germline CDR1 is SNHLY and CDR2 FYNNEI. V dropped 4 bases and J dropped 3 bases, with 13 bases sitting between them. CDR3 in DNA: TGTGCCAGCAGTGGGGCGCAGTCATACTACGAGCAGTACTTC. Translating it yields CASSGAQSYYEQYF. The full variable domain, its missing parts supplied by reference TRBV2 and TRBJ2-7, is EPEVTQTPSHQVTQMGQEVILRCVPISNHLYFYWYRQILGQKVEFLVSFYNNEISEKSEIFDDQFSVERPDGSNFTLKIRSTKLEDSAMYFCASSGAQSYYEQYFGPGTRLTVT.

The chain combines TRBV28 with TRBJ2-2, with D uncertain. The CDR3 runs 11 residues. V was clipped by 5 bases and J by 8 bases, with 6 bases between them. Germline V CDR1 and CDR2: MDHEN, SYDVKM. CDR3 DNA sequence: TGTGCCAGCAGTCTGAGGGGGGAGCTGTTTTTT. It yields the protein CASSLRGELFF.

The rearrangement uses TRBV2 and TRBJ1-4, with 7 bases that match TRBD1. Germline V gives CDR1 SNHLY, CDR2 FYNNEI. The CDR3 has 13 amino acids. V lost 7 bases to trimming and J lost 4 bases; unmatched junction nucleotides: 3. The CDR3 DNA is TGTGCCAGCAAGACAGGGAATAATGAAAAACTGTTTTTT. This translates into CASKTGNNEKLFF.

Regarding this clone: At the DNA level, this CDR3 is encoded by other sequences in the same sample as well. CDR3 amino acids: CASSSGDTQYF. The CDR3 bases are TGTGCCAGCTCGAGCGGAGATACGCAGTATTTT. The rearrangement uses TRBV18 and TRBJ2-3; a possible D gene is TRBD2 (5 bases). CDR1 is KGHSH and CDR2 is LQKENI in the germline V gene. The V end lost 6 bases, the J end lost 5 bases, and 6 bases lay between the germline ends. This CDR3 is 11 amino acids long.